Shown below are 5 T cell receptor beta chains from a single sample sequenced in a study of T cells after yellow fever vaccination. TCRdb processed the 5' RACE reads anew with MiXCR; each CDR3 protein has one entry. The table records around 550,000 distinct CDR3 sequences, roughly 21% of them present only once. The sample was PBMCs, taken 15 days after the yellow fever booster vaccination. The receptors come from a man aged 25-45 years who received the YFV17D yellow fever vaccine.

The chain carries TRBV4-3 and TRBJ2-5; possibly TRBD1 for D (6 bases). Per germline, CDR1 LGHNA and CDR2 YSLEER. This CDR3 region has 16 residues. V was cut by 0 bases and J by 3 bases, with 14 bases left in between. CDR3 nucleotides: TGCGCCAGCAGCCAAGATTGGGCCGAGGGGGAAGAGACCCAGTACTTC. Residues: CASSQDWAEGEETQYF.

This chain connects TRBV9 to TRBJ2-3, with 8 bases aligning to TRBD2. There are 20 residues in the CDR3. J gave up 0 bases and V 5 bases, and 20 bases lay outside the gene matches. Looked up from germline, CDR1 is SGDLS and CDR2 is YYNGEE. DNA for the CDR3: TGTGCCAGCAGTGCCCAAGCGGGAGTTAGGCCGGAGACTAGCACAGATACGCAGTATTTT. Its protein product is CASSAQAGVRPETSTDTQYF. Supplemented by reference TRBV9 and TRBJ2-3, the full variable domain reads DSGVTQTPKHLITATGQRVTLRCSPRSGDLSVYWYQQSLDQGLQFLIQYYNGEERAKGNILERFSAQQFPDLHSELNLSSLELGDSALYFCASSAQAGVRPETSTDTQYFGPGTRLTVL.

The gene calls are TRBV2 and TRBJ2-5, with 13 positions matching TRBD2. The CDR3 totals 16 residues. V gave up 5 bases and J gave up 1 base; unmatched junction bases: 4. Germline CDR1 reads SNHLY; CDR2 reads FYNNEI. CDR3 bases: TGTGCCAGCAGTATAGGACTAGCGGGAGCCCAAGAGACCCAGTACTTC. As protein: CASSIGLAGAQETQYF.

This clonotype was seen more than once but under ten times. This chain joins TRBV20-1 and TRBJ2-3, with D hard to call. This CDR3 comprises 15 residues. Trimming took off 0 bases at V and 2 bases at J, with 12 bases between the two ends. The germline gives CDR1 DFQATT, CDR2 SNEGSKA (reference sequence). This chain's CDR3 is CSARDRRRFTDTQYF. The CDR3 coding sequence is TGCAGTGCTAGAGATCGGAGACGGTTCACAGATACGCAGTATTTT.

At least ten counts were recorded for this clonotype. This sequence joins TRBV7-3 and TRBJ2-1; possibly TRBD2 for D (5 bases). This CDR3 has 13 residues. The V and J ends lost 4 bases and 4 bases respectively, with 8 bases between them. From germline, CDR1 is SGHTA and CDR2 FQGTGA. The CDR3 coding sequence is TGTGCCAGCAGCTCTGGACTTTACAATGAGCAGTTCTTC. Translating it yields CASSSGLYNEQFF.